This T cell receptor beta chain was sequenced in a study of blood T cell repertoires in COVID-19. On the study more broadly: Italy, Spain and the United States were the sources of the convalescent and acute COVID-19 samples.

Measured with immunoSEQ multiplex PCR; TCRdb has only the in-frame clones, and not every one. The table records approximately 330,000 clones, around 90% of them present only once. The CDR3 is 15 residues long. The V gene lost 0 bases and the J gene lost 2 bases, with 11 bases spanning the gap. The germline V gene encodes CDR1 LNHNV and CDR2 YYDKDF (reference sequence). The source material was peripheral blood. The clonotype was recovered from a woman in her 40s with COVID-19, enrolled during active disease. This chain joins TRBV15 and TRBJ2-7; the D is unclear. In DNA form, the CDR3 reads TGTGCCACCAGCAGAGAGACTGCCGCAGCCTACGAGCAGTACTTC. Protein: CATSRETAAAYEQYF. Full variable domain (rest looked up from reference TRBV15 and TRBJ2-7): DAMVIQNPRYQVTQFGKPVTLSCSQTLNHNVMYWYQQKSSQAPKLLFHYYDKDFNNEADTPDNFQSRRPNTSFCFLDIRSPGLGDTAMYLCATSRETAAAYEQYFGPGTRLTVT.